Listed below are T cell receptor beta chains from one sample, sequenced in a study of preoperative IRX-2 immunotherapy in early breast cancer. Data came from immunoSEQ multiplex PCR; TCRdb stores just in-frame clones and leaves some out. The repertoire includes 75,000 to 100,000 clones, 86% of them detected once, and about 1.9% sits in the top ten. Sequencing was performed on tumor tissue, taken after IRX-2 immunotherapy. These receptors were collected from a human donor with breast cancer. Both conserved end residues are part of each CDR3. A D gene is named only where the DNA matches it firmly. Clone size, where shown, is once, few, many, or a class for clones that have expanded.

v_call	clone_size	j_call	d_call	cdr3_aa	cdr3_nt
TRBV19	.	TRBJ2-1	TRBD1	CASSTGTGVYYNEQFF	TGTGCCAGTAGTACCGGGACAGGGGTTTACTACAATGAGCAGTTCTTC
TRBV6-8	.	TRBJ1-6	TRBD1	CASSYDRVVYSPLHF	TGTGCCAGCAGCTACGACAGGGTGGTATATTCACCCCTCCACTTT
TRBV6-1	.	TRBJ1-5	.	CASSEAPSNQPQHF	TGTGCCAGCAGTGAAGCCCCCAGCAATCAGCCCCAGCATTTT
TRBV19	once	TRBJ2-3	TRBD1	CASRAGTGGTDTQYF	TGTGCCAGTAGGGCCGGGACAGGGGGAACAGATACGCAGTATTTT
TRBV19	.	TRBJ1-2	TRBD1	CASSRASGGVGYGYTF	TGTGCCAGTAGTAGGGCTTCAGGGGGCGTCGGCTATGGCTACACCTTC
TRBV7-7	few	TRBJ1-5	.	CASSLGGGPNQPQHF	TGTGCCAGCAGCTTAGGCGGGGGCCCCAATCAGCCCCAGCATTTT
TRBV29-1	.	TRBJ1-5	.	CSVGEGYQPQHF	TGCAGCGTTGGAGAGGGCTATCAGCCCCAGCATTTT
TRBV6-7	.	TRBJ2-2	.	CASTTGDRYTGELFF	TGTGCCAGCACCACTGGTGACAGGTACACCGGGGAGCTGTTTTTT
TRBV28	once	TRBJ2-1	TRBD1	CASSLRSGGILKQFF	TGTGCCAGCAGTTTACGGTCAGGGGGCATTTTAAAGCAGTTCTTC
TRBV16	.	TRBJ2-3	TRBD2	CASSLAGADTQYF	TGTGCCAGCAGTTTAGCGGGAGCAGATACGCAGTATTTT